These 23 T cell receptor beta chains share one sample of origin, sequenced in a study of cytomegalovirus exposure and HLA in healthy donors (dated by TCRdb to between 2016 and 2019). The library was generated by the immunoSEQ multiplex PCR assay. As stored in TCRdb, this immuneACCESS dataset retains in-frame rearrangements with V and J assigned. A fraction of the clones does not appear; measured against another copy, unresolved V genes explain less than half of the discrepancy, and the remainder lacks a known reason. The sample includes about 170,000 clones, with roughly 89% observed a single time. Together, the top ten hold 10% of the sample. Sample: PBMCs. The receptors here all came from a woman aged 18-29 years in good health and CMV-seropositive.

The chain couples TRBV18 to TRBJ2-1; 7 bases are shared with TRBD1. Germline CDR1 KGHSH, CDR2 LQKENI. This CDR3 has 15 residues. The trim removed 3 bases at V and 2 bases at J, leaving 4 bases unmatched. CDR3 residues: CASSPDRLAYNEQFF. In DNA form, the CDR3 reads TGTGCCAGCTCACCGGACAGGCTAGCCTACAATGAGCAGTTCTTC.

The DNA of the CDR3 is TGTGCCAGCAGCGTGAGTGGGGGGGATCAGCCCCAGCATTTT. Translating it yields CASSVSGGDQPQHF. The V gene is TRBV9, the J gene TRBJ1-5, with D possibly matching TRBD1 (5 bases). This CDR3 has 14 amino acids. Per germline, CDR1 SGDLS and CDR2 YYNGEE. Trimming left V 2 bases short and J 5 bases short, with 11 bases between.

The gene calls are TRBV9 and TRBJ2-1; weak D call: TRBD2 (5 bases). CDR3 length: 15 amino acids. Germline V gene lookup returns CDR1 SGDLS and CDR2 YYNGEE. Trimming took 4 bases from V and 4 from J, leaving 15 bases between them. The CDR3 nucleotides are TGTGCCAGCAGCACCCATAGCGAATCATACAATGAGCAGTTCTTC. Its translation is CASSTHSESYNEQFF.

This clone is a singleton in its sample. This rearrangement joins TRBV11-1 to TRBJ2-1; TRBD2 is a possible D gene (6 bases). This CDR3 region has 13 residues. Trimming took 6 bases from V and 3 from J, leaving 9 bases between them. The germline gives CDR1 SGHAT, CDR2 FQDESV (reference sequence). DNA of the CDR3: TGTGCCAGCAGAAATAGCGGCTACAATGAGCAGTTCTTC. Translated, it gives CASRNSGYNEQFF.

The J gene is TRBJ2-7, the V gene TRBV7-6; D remains unclear. The CDR3 totals 13 residues. V gave up 1 base and J gave up 3 bases, with 7 bases separating them. Germline values: CDR1 SGHVS, CDR2 FNYEAQ. Here the CDR3 reads CASSLGSGYEQYF. DNA for the CDR3: TGTGCCAGCAGCTTAGGTTCGGGCTACGAGCAGTACTTC.

The CDR3, as DNA: TGTGCCAGCAGCTCGGGGTACACCGGGGAGCTGTTTTTT. Residues: CASSSGYTGELFF. This rearrangement joins TRBV7-6 to TRBJ2-2, with D tentatively TRBD2 (5 bases). Germline V gene lookup returns CDR1 SGHVS and CDR2 FNYEAQ. The CDR3 consists of 13 residues. V lost 4 bases and J lost 3, with 6 bases in between.

The J gene is TRBJ2-7, the V gene TRBV6-5; 8 bases are shared with TRBD2. CDR1 is MNHEY, CDR2 SVGAGI, per germline. J was trimmed by 1 base and V by 6 bases; bases with no gene match: 8. The CDR3 is 15 amino acids. The CDR3 region is CASSPSGRGSYEQYF. Written as DNA, the CDR3 is TGTGCCAGCAGCCCAAGCGGGAGAGGTTCCTACGAGCAGTACTTC.

The chain employs TRBV4-2 and TRBJ1-1; TRBD1 might be the D (6 bases). The CDR3 runs to 16 residues. Trimming pared 8 bases from V and 0 bases from J, leaving 19 bases between. Looked up from germline, CDR1 is LGHNA and CDR2 is YNFKEQ. In nucleotides, the CDR3 is TGTGCCAGCTCCCAAGGGGGTTGGGGCATGAACACTGAAGCTTTCTTT. It translates to CASSQGGWGMNTEAFF.

At least ten counts were recorded for this clone. This CDR3 is also generated by other DNA sequences in the sample. The V gene is TRBV4-3, the J gene TRBJ1-5; D might be TRBD1 (6 bases). Germline assignment: CDR1 LGHNA and CDR2 YSLEER. The CDR3 sequence is 15 residues long. V lost 0 bases to trimming and J lost 7 bases, with 13 bases between them. CDR3 residues: CASSQDGGQGQPQHF. The CDR3 DNA sequence: TGCGCCAGCAGCCAAGATGGAGGTCAGGGGCAGCCCCAGCATTTT.

CDR3 sequence: CASSYSGDSHEQYF. The CDR3 DNA follows: TGTGCCAGCAGTTATTCCGGGGACAGCCACGAGCAGTACTTC. The chain carries TRBV6-6 and TRBJ2-7; 7 nucleotides match TRBD1. Trimming at V came to 3 bases and at J to 5 bases, leaving 7 bases not matched to a gene. This CDR3 spans 14 amino acids. Germline values: CDR1 MNHNY, CDR2 SVGAGI (reference sequence).

The chain recombines TRBV5-1 with TRBJ2-7; 9 nucleotides agree with TRBD1. The CDR3 spans 13 residues. With V trimmed by 6 bases and J by 7 bases, 8 bases remained unmatched. The germline CDR1 and CDR2 sequences are SGHRS and YFSETQ. CDR3: CASTGQGFGEQYF. CDR3 DNA: TGCGCCAGCACGGGACAGGGTTTTGGAGAGCAGTACTTC.

This clone was recorded only once. V is TRBV5-1 and J is TRBJ2-1; 12 bases map to TRBD2. The germline V gene encodes CDR1 SGHRS and CDR2 YFSETQ. This CDR3 is built from 15 residues. V shed 4 bases, J shed 10 bases, and the junction held 9 bases outside the gene matches. The CDR3 nucleotides read TGCGCCAGCAGCCCTCTAGCGGGAGGGCCAGTAGAGCAGTTCTTC. As protein: CASSPLAGGPVEQFF.

This clone came up once. The genes are TRBV15 and TRBJ2-7; 7 positions match TRBD1. Trimming cost V 5 bases and J 0 bases; bases outside gene matches: 7. This CDR3 contains 15 residues. CDR1 is LNHNV, CDR2 YYDKDF, per germline (reference sequence). The CDR3 spells CATSLRTGGSYEQYF. CDR3 DNA sequence: TGTGCCACCAGCCTCAGGACAGGAGGCTCCTACGAGCAGTACTTC.

The CDR3 region has the DNA TGTGCCAGCAGTGACAACAGGGGCGGTAATGAAAAACTGTTTTTT. It is translated as CASSDNRGGNEKLFF. This sequence joins TRBV27 and TRBJ1-4; 7 nucleotides line up with TRBD1. CDR3 length equals 15 residues. CDR1 is MNHEY and CDR2 is SMNVEV in the germline V gene (reference sequence). The ends lost 5 bases at V and 4 bases at J; junction bases unmatched: 7.

This clone has a handful of counts. V usage is TRBV7-6 and J usage is TRBJ1-5; TRBD1 agrees at 8 bases. The CDR3 totals 15 residues. Germline-derived CDR1 and CDR2 are SGHVS and FNYEAQ. V was pared by 2 bases and J by 1 base, with 1 base of the junction left unmatched. Written as DNA, the CDR3 is TGTGCCAGCAGCTTAAACAGGGGGAGCAATCAGCCCCAGCATTTT. It encodes CASSLNRGSNQPQHF.

This chain uses TRBV5-1 with TRBJ1-1, with 10 bases aligning to TRBD1. This CDR3 is 15 amino acids long. J lost 5 bases, V lost 2 bases, and 6 bases had no gene match. Per the germline V gene, CDR1 is SGHRS and CDR2 is YFSETQ. The DNA for the CDR3 is TGCGCCAGCAGCTTAAAGACAGGGGGCGTGACTGAAGCTTTCTTT. Its protein is CASSLKTGGVTEAFF.

The chain uses TRBV4-2 and TRBJ2-3; TRBD1 matches at 9 bases. Trimming at V came to 5 bases and at J to 4 bases, leaving 7 bases not matched to a gene. The CDR3 is 15 amino acids. CDR1 LGHNA and CDR2 YNFKEQ come from the germline V gene. CDR3 in DNA: TGTGCCAGCAGCTTACTCCGGACAGGGGCAGATACGCAGTATTTT. It translates to CASSLLRTGADTQYF.

The chain joins TRBV13 to TRBJ2-7, with 8 positions matching TRBD1. V shed 5 bases, J shed 0 bases, and the junction held 15 bases outside the gene matches. This CDR3 has 18 amino acids. Germline CDR1 PRHDT, CDR2 FYEKMQ (reference sequence). CDR3 coding DNA: TGTGCCAGCAGCACAAAAGAAACGGGACAGGCCTACTCCTACGAGCAGTACTTC. As protein: CASSTKETGQAYSYEQYF.

The chain combines TRBV5-5 with TRBJ1-5; 7 bases line up with TRBD1. CDR3 size: 17 residues. With 1 base clipped from V and 0 bases from J, the junction kept 7 bases outside the gene matches. The V gene's germline CDR1 is SGHKS and CDR2 YYEKEE (reference sequence). This CDR3 reads CASSLRQGLFSNQPQHF. CDR3 nucleotides: TGTGCCAGCAGCTTGCGACAGGGACTCTTTAGCAATCAGCCCCAGCATTTT.

This chain uses TRBV2 with TRBJ1-1; 9 bases match TRBD1. V trimming: 8 bases; J trimming: 9 bases; junction bases outside the gene matches: 13. The germline V gene has CDR1 SNHLY and CDR2 FYNNEI. This CDR3 spans 14 amino acids. CDR3 DNA: TGTGCCAGCGTCGAATTCCGGGACAGGGTACAAGCTTTCTTT. Protein sequence: CASVEFRDRVQAFF.

The chain uses TRBV6-1 and TRBJ2-7; D unresolved. This CDR3 has 13 amino acids. The germline CDR1 and CDR2 sequences are MNHNS and SASEGT. The V end lost 2 bases, the J end lost 3 bases, and 8 bases lay between the germline ends. CDR3 amino acids: CASSELQYYEQYF. For the CDR3, the DNA is TGTGCCAGCAGTGAACTACAGTACTACGAGCAGTACTTC.

The V gene is TRBV9, the J gene TRBJ2-5; possibly TRBD1 for D (6 bases). The V and J ends lost 3 bases and 0 bases respectively, with 12 bases between them. CDR3 length: 15 residues. Per germline, CDR1 SGDLS and CDR2 YYNGEE. The CDR3 nucleotides read TGTGCCAGCAGCGATGTGACAGGCAACCAAGAGACCCAGTACTTC. Amino acid sequence: CASSDVTGNQETQYF.

The count of this clone is one. The chain couples TRBV28 to TRBJ2-3, with D perhaps matching TRBD1 (5 bases). The CDR3 has 14 residues. In germline, CDR1 is MDHEN, CDR2 SYDVKM. Trimming took 3 bases from V and 2 from J, leaving 9 bases between them. Here the CDR3 reads CASSLGLHTDTQYF. In nucleotides, the CDR3 is TGTGCCAGCAGTTTGGGGCTCCACACAGATACGCAGTATTTT.